This is a list of T cell receptor beta chains from one sample in a study of neoadjuvant anti-PD-1 for oral cavity cancer. TCRdb's copy holds only in-frame clones and misses some; the assay was immunoSEQ multiplex PCR. The data contain approximately 83,000 clones, about 80% of them seen just once; the ten biggest clones take up approximately 3.4%. Sequenced here: PBMCs, sampled before nivolumab (anti-PD-1) treatment. The receptors were sampled from a person between 40 and 80 years old with oral cavity squamous cell carcinoma. The CDR3 runs from the conserved cysteine through the conserved F or W. D genes are given only for firm matches. Part of the rows lack a size; the others show once, few, many or a class for expanded clones.

size	V	J	D	CDR3	DNA
once	TRBV6-5	TRBJ2-7	-	CASSWGTGAMEQYF	TGTGCCAGCAGTTGGGGGACTGGGGCGATGGAGCAGTACTTC
many	TRBV30	TRBJ2-7	TRBD1	CAWSVGQGATYEQYF	TGTGCCTGGAGTGTCGGACAGGGGGCGACCTACGAGCAGTACTTC
-	TRBV29-1	TRBJ2-5	TRBD1	CSDRGRGETQYF	TGCAGCGACAGGGGGCGCGGGGAGACCCAGTACTTC
-	TRBV7-2	TRBJ1-5	TRBD1	CASSSTGNQPQHF	TGTGCCAGCAGCTCGACAGGGAATCAGCCCCAGCATTTT
-	TRBV9	TRBJ2-1	-	CASSVGRETDEQFF	TGTGCCAGCAGCGTAGGACGGGAGACCGATGAGCAGTTCTTC
-	TRBV6-1	TRBJ2-1	TRBD2	CASRGAGGLVEQFF	TGTGCCAGCAGGGGGGCGGGAGGTTTAGTTGAGCAGTTCTTC
-	TRBV27	TRBJ2-4	-	CASSLLGGAWPKNIQYF	TGTGCCAGCAGTTTGTTGGGGGGGGCTTGGCCCAAAAACATTCAGTACTTC
-	TRBV30	TRBJ1-5	-	CAWSAGRREPQHF	TGTGCCTGGAGTGCGGGACGCCGGGAGCCCCAGCATTTT
-	TRBV29-1	TRBJ2-5	-	CSVGLLGPETQYF	TGCAGCGTTGGCCTCCTGGGGCCGGAGACCCAGTACTTC
once	TRBV15	TRBJ1-5	-	CATSRDWGSNQPQHF	TGTGCCACCAGCAGAGATTGGGGTAGCAATCAGCCCCAGCATTTT
-	TRBV29-1	TRBJ1-1	-	CSVRQGGLDTEAFF	TGCAGCGTAAGGCAGGGAGGATTGGATACTGAAGCTTTCTTT
-	TRBV28	TRBJ1-2	-	CATLRSYGYTF	TGTGCCACCCTAAGGAGCTATGGCTACACCTTC
-	TRBV29-1	TRBJ2-1	TRBD1	CSAGQGANSEQFF	TGCAGCGCCGGACAGGGGGCGAACTCTGAGCAGTTCTTC
-	TRBV4-1	TRBJ1-1	-	CASSLGDQSNTEAFF	TGCGCCAGCAGCCTAGGGGACCAGTCGAACACTGAAGCTTTCTTT
-	TRBV7-8	TRBJ2-7	-	CASSYASGSFYEQYF	TGTGCCAGCAGCTATGCTTCCGGGAGTTTCTACGAGCAGTACTTC
once	TRBV19	TRBJ1-5	-	CASMGVGFWSNQPQHF	TGTGCCAGTATGGGAGTTGGGTTCTGGAGCAATCAGCCCCAGCATTTT
-	TRBV2	TRBJ1-1	-	CASSSQKGGTEAFF	TGTGCCAGCAGTAGTCAGAAGGGGGGCACTGAAGCTTTCTTT
medium-sized	TRBV2	TRBJ1-2	-	CASSPEYRNYGYTF	TGTGCCAGCAGTCCTGAATACAGGAACTATGGCTACACCTTC
-	TRBV6-1	TRBJ1-1	-	CASTPGGTTEAFF	TGTGCCAGCACTCCCGGGGGGACCACTGAAGCTTTCTTT
-	TRBV6-5	TRBJ2-5	TRBD2	CASSSTSGQETQYF	TGTGCCAGCAGTTCAACTAGCGGGCAAGAGACCCAGTACTTC
few	TRBV5-1	TRBJ1-1	TRBD1	CASSLSPGQATEAFF	TGCGCCAGCAGCTTGTCCCCCGGACAGGCGACTGAAGCTTTCTTT
once	TRBV11-2	TRBJ2-1	TRBD2	CASSSSVSGSGEQFF	TGTGCCAGCAGCTCATCGGTTAGCGGGAGTGGTGAGCAGTTCTTC
-	TRBV5-4	TRBJ1-2	-	CASSLRQVDGYTF	TGTGCCAGCAGCTTGAGGCAGGTAGATGGCTACACCTTC
-	TRBV10-3	TRBJ2-1	TRBD2	CAISPTSGRYNEQFF	TGTGCCATCAGCCCGACTAGCGGGCGATACAATGAGCAGTTCTTC
-	TRBV4-2	TRBJ1-2	-	CASSQAATNYGYTF	TGTGCCAGCAGCCAAGCAGCCACTAACTATGGCTACACCTTC
once	TRBV2	TRBJ2-6	-	CASRERVFSGANVLTF	TGTGCCAGCAGGGAGAGGGTCTTCTCTGGGGCCAACGTCCTGACTTTC